Listed below are T cell receptor beta chains from one sample, sequenced in a study of Ad26.COV2.S vaccination and SARS-CoV-2 variants. Measured with immunoSEQ multiplex PCR; TCRdb has only the in-frame clones, and not every one. This table holds hundreds of thousands of clones, around 86% found once. The sequencing here drew on peripheral blood, taken in a trial of Ad26.COV2.S vaccine versus placebo. The receptors stem from a person between 18 and 60 years old who received the Ad26.COV2.S COVID-19 vaccine or a placebo. Both conserved end residues are part of each CDR3. The order of the fields is V gene, clone size, CDR3 length, D gene, J gene, CDR3 DNA, CDR3 protein. The D gene is left open where the match is weak. For some rows the clone size is stated as once, few or many, or as a class when expanded; others skip it.

>TRBV7-8|NA|13|NA|TRBJ1-4
TGTGCCAGCAGCCCGGGGGGGGGTGAAAAACTGTTTTTT
CASSPGGGEKLFF
>TRBV6-1|NA|15|TRBD1|TRBJ2-5
TGTGCCAGCAGTGAGGGTCAGGGGGCTCTAGAGACCCAGTACTTC
CASSEGQGALETQYF
>TRBV21-1|NA|16|NA|TRBJ1-4
TGTGCCAGCAGCAAAGATTGTACAGGGGGCTTTAAAAAACTGTTTTTT
CASSKDCTGGFKKLFF
>TRBV10-1|NA|17|TRBD1|TRBJ2-7
TGCGCCAGCAGTGAGTCGACTCAGGGACAGGGTCTCAACGAGCAGTACTTC
CASSESTQGQGLNEQYF
>TRBV9|NA|15|TRBD1|TRBJ2-7
TGTGCCAGCAGCGCCCCCGGGACAGGGACCTACGAGCAGTACTTC
CASSAPGTGTYEQYF
>TRBV5-4|NA|12|NA|TRBJ2-1
TGTGCCAGCAGCGGGTGGGAAGGTGAGCAGTTCTTC
CASSGWEGEQFF
>TRBV7-2|NA|16|NA|TRBJ2-3
TGTGCCAGCAGCTTACCCGCGAGGTTTCGCACAGATACGCAGTATTTT
CASSLPARFRTDTQYF
>TRBV7-9|NA|14|NA|TRBJ1-1
TGTGCCAGCAGCTTCGACAGTTTGAACACTGAAGCTTTCTTT
CASSFDSLNTEAFF
>TRBV11-2|once|15|NA|TRBJ2-1
TGTGCCAGCAGCTCTCGGGACGGCTTAAACAATGAGCAGTTCTTC
CASSSRDGLNNEQFF
>TRBV5-1|NA|14|TRBD2|TRBJ2-7
TGCGCCAGTTCACTGTTTGGGGGGGATTACGAGCAGTACTTC
CASSLFGGDYEQYF
>TRBV7-9|NA|16|TRBD2|TRBJ2-5
TGTGCCAGCAGTGTCTGGGTTAGCGGGGGAGGGGAGACCCAGTACTTC
CASSVWVSGGGETQYF
>TRBV2|NA|10|NA|TRBJ2-3
TGTGCCAGCGGCACAGATACGCAGTATTTT
CASGTDTQYF
>TRBV7-6|once|15|NA|TRBJ2-6
TGTGCCAGCAGCCAGGGAAACTCTGGGGCCAACGTCCTGACTTTC
CASSQGNSGANVLTF
>TRBV7-3|NA|16|TRBD2|TRBJ2-1
TGTGCCAGCAGCAAGTCCGGGACTAGCGGGTCCAATGAGCAGTTCTTC
CASSKSGTSGSNEQFF
>TRBV7-2|NA|15|NA|TRBJ2-1
TGTGCCAGCAGCTTCGGAGGGGGTACCTACAATGAGCAGTTCTTC
CASSFGGGTYNEQFF
>TRBV6-1|NA|15|TRBD1|TRBJ1-6
TGTGCCAGCAGTGATCTCGGGACAGGGTATTCACCCCTCCACTTT
CASSDLGTGYSPLHF
>TRBV13|NA|15|NA|TRBJ1-1
TGTGCCAGCAGCTTAATTCAGGTTCGGACGGCTGAAGCTTTCTTT
CASSLIQVRTAEAFF
>TRBV18|NA|13|NA|TRBJ2-5
TGTGCCAGCTCATTCTGGCCACAAGAGACCCAGTACTTC
CASSFWPQETQYF
>TRBV2|NA|17|TRBD2|TRBJ2-3
TGTGCCAGCAGTGAACCACCGGGACTAGGGATCACAGATACGCAGTATTTT
CASSEPPGLGITDTQYF
>TRBV7-8|once|16|NA|TRBJ2-1
TGTGCCAGCAGCTTAGAACCCCGGCGCTCCTACAATGAGCAGTTCTTC
CASSLEPRRSYNEQFF
>TRBV30|NA|15|NA|TRBJ2-3
TGTGCCTGGAGTGTTGGTGGGGTGGGAACAGATACGCAGTATTTT
CAWSVGGVGTDTQYF
>TRBV9|NA|16|NA|TRBJ2-3
TGTGCCAGCAGCGTCCGGGGGCTAGCGGTCACAGATACGCAGTATTTT
CASSVRGLAVTDTQYF
>TRBV29-1|NA|15|NA|TRBJ2-7
TGCAGCGTTGTTGGCACAACCGGGGCTAGCTACGAGCAGTACTTC
CSVVGTTGASYEQYF
>TRBV6-5|NA|14|NA|TRBJ1-1
TGTGCCAGCAGTTACTCGAGGGGGAGGGCTGAAGCTTTCTTT
CASSYSRGRAEAFF
>TRBV19|once|16|TRBD1|TRBJ1-2
TGTGCCAGTAGTATATTCCCTTTACGCAGGGGGCACGGCTACACCTTC
CASSIFPLRRGHGYTF
>TRBV5-4|NA|13|NA|TRBJ2-3
TGTGCCACACAGGGGGGGGCTTCAGATACGCAGTATTTT
CATQGGASDTQYF
>TRBV6-5|NA|15|NA|TRBJ1-2
TGTGCCAGCAGTTACACTGACAGCGCTAGTAAAGGCTACACCTTC
CASSYTDSASKGYTF
>TRBV27|NA|15|TRBD1|TRBJ2-2
TGTGCCAGCAGTTACGGGACAGGGGTCACCGGGGAGCTGTTTTTT
CASSYGTGVTGELFF
>TRBV4-3|NA|16|NA|TRBJ2-7
TGCGCCAGCAGCCAAGATTCTTACGGGACGACCTACGAGCAGTACTTC
CASSQDSYGTTYEQYF
>TRBV30|NA|14|NA|TRBJ2-2
TGTGCCTGGAGTGTACTCGGTCTGGACGGGGAGCTGTTTTTT
CAWSVLGLDGELFF
>TRBV24-1|NA|13|NA|TRBJ2-3
TGTGCCACCAGTGATTACAGGGATGATACGCAGTATTTT
CATSDYRDDTQYF
>TRBV29-1|NA|13|NA|TRBJ2-2
TGCAGCGTTGGAGACAGAAACACCGGGGAGCTGTTTTTT
CSVGDRNTGELFF
>TRBV29-1|NA|12|NA|TRBJ2-1
TGCAGCGTGGGGTCTAACGGCCAGGAGCAGTTCTTC
CSVGSNGQEQFF
>TRBV27|NA|13|NA|TRBJ1-2
TGTGCCAGCAGTTTAGGAGCTAACTATGGCTACACCTTC
CASSLGANYGYTF
>TRBV4-2|NA|15|TRBD2|TRBJ2-3
TGTGCCAGCACAGGACTAGCGGGGGGGACAGATACGCAGTATTTT
CASTGLAGGTDTQYF
>TRBV9|NA|14|NA|TRBJ2-5
TGTGCCAGCAGTATCCAGGGGAGTGGGGAGACCCAGTACTTC
CASSIQGSGETQYF
>TRBV11-3|NA|12|NA|TRBJ2-1
TGTGCCAGCAGCTTAGCCTTGGGTGAGCAGTTCTTC
CASSLALGEQFF
>TRBV18|once|15|NA|TRBJ1-5
TGTGCCAGCTCACCGCTGCCCGTCCGAGATCAGCCCCAGCATTTT
CASSPLPVRDQPQHF
>TRBV19|NA|12|NA|TRBJ1-2
TGTGCCAGTAGTATTGAGGTCTATGGCTACACCTTC
CASSIEVYGYTF
>TRBV12-3/TRBV12-4|NA|11|NA|TRBJ1-1
TGTGCCAGCACCGCTGGCGGGGAAGCTTTCTTT
CASTAGGEAFF
>TRBV10-3|NA|15|NA|TRBJ2-2
TGTGCCATCAGAGGGGAGACTCGGAACACCGGGGAGCTGTTTTTT
CAIRGETRNTGELFF
>TRBV29-1|NA|11|TRBD1|TRBJ1-4
TGCAGCGTTGTAGGGCCCACAGGGGGGTTTTTT
CSVVGPTGGFF